Many counts were recorded for the clone carrying this TCR beta chain. Its target is not known. Germline V gene data show CDR1 as MNHEY and CDR2 as SMNVEV (reference sequence). This CDR3 contains 11 residues. The junction had 2 bases not matched to a gene; V was cut back by 11 bases and J by 2 bases. The data derive from a study of T cells after posttransplantation cyclophosphamide. Study results and limitations: After PTCy, TRB diversity resembled that of CNI/methotrexate controls. Tissue-infiltrating T cells from skin or gut overlapped little with blood T cells. Later post-transplant blood repertoires were often dominated by donor CD8+ memory clones.

Cyclophosphamide on days +3 and +4 followed busulfan-fludarabine conditioning and a marrow graft. Assay: immunoSEQ multiplex PCR; the TCRdb copy retains only in-frame clones and omits some. The table records roughly 3,000 clones without singletons, the ten largest covering roughly 15%. The sample consisted of PBMCs, taken after allogeneic stem cell transplant with posttransplant cyclophosphamide. The receptor was derived from a female patient in her sixties who received an allogeneic stem cell transplant from a related donor and was CMV-positive. Some T cells may be provided by the graft donor. The V call is TRBV27, the J call TRBJ1-2, with 7 positions matching TRBD1. CDR3 DNA: TGTGCCGCGGGACAGAACTATGGCTACACCTTC. This gives the protein CAAGQNYGYTF.